This TCR beta chain was documented in a study of cytomegalovirus exposure and HLA in healthy donors. Findings and limits, study-wide: Earlier analysis looked at TCR beta V segments, and most were productive about 90% or about 30% of the time.

Germline V gene data show CDR1 as WSHSY and CDR2 as SAAADI. The CDR3 totals 14 residues. Trimming removed 2 bases from V and 0 bases from J, with 8 bases in between. Primers for the PCR totalled 60 Vbeta and 13 Jbeta. Profiling relied on immunoSEQ multiplex PCR, and the TCRdb table lists in-frame clones only, not all of them. The sample holds some 99,000 clones, less than 80% seen once. Turning to this clone: Its target is unknown.

The chain is built from TRBV10-2 and TRBJ2-7, with D perhaps matching TRBD1 (5 bases). The sequence was collected from a woman aged 45-60 years in good health and CMV-seropositive. The sample consisted of PBMCs. Here the CDR3 reads CASSERGSSYEQYF. The CDR3 DNA sequence: TGCGCCAGCAGTGAGAGGGGCAGCTCCTACGAGCAGTACTTC.